These T cell receptor beta chains were read from a single sample in a study of PD-1 blockade in classical Hodgkin lymphoma. Clones were read by immunoSEQ multiplex PCR, and TCRdb kept only the in-frame ones, dropping some. Of around 20,000 clones in the sample, over 80% were seen once. The sequenced sample was peripheral blood mononuclear cells (PBMCs), obtained at baseline. These receptors were obtained from a human donor with classical Hodgkin lymphoma. Each CDR3 is given with its conserved first and last residue. D genes are given only for firm matches. Only some rows state a clone size, as once, few, many or a class for expanded clones.

J: TRBJ2-7; size: -; D: -; V: TRBV10-3; DNA: TGTGCCATCAGTGATCTAGGTCCCCTCGTCTTCTCCTACGAGCAGTACTTC; CDR3: CAISDLGPLVFSYEQYF
J: TRBJ2-1; size: -; D: -; V: TRBV29-1; DNA: TGCAGCGCCCGGGACGGTTCCTACAATGAGCAGTTCTTC; CDR3: CSARDGSYNEQFF
J: TRBJ1-5; size: -; D: -; V: TRBV5-8; DNA: TGTGCCAGCAGCGTGGGGACGGATTATAGCAATCAGCCCCAGCATTTT; CDR3: CASSVGTDYSNQPQHF
J: TRBJ1-2; size: -; D: -; V: TRBV21-1; DNA: TGTGCCAGCAGCTCCCACTCAGACAGGGAGGAGGGCTACACCTTC; CDR3: CASSSHSDREEGYTF
J: TRBJ2-1; size: once; D: TRBD2; V: TRBV4-1; DNA: TGCGCCAGCAGCCAGACGGGACTAGCGGGGGCTTACAGTATCTACAATGAGCAGTTCTTC; CDR3: CASSQTGLAGAYSIYNEQFF
J: TRBJ1-3; size: -; D: -; V: TRBV6-6; DNA: TGTGCCAGCACCGCTGGGGCGAAGGGGAACACCATATATTTT; CDR3: CASTAGAKGNTIYF
J: TRBJ2-1; size: -; D: TRBD2; V: TRBV19; DNA: TGTGCCAGTAGTTCTTTTAGCGGGAGGTTCAGCTCAGGGTACAATGAGCAGTTCTTC; CDR3: CASSSFSGRFSSGYNEQFF
J: TRBJ2-7; size: few; D: TRBD2; V: TRBV5-4; DNA: TGTGCCAGCAGCCATCCGACTAGCGGGAGCCCCTACGAGCAGTACTTC; CDR3: CASSHPTSGSPYEQYF
J: TRBJ2-5; size: once; D: TRBD1; V: TRBV5-1; DNA: TGCGCCAGCAGCATCGCAAGGGTACAGGGGTGGCAAGAGACCCAGTACTTC; CDR3: CASSIARVQGWQETQYF
J: TRBJ1-1; size: few; D: -; V: TRBV19; DNA: TGTGCCAGTAGGGAGGGACACACTGAAGCTTTCTTT; CDR3: CASREGHTEAFF
J: TRBJ1-4; size: -; D: -; V: TRBV21-1; DNA: TGTGCCAGCAGCTCCTCCCCCCCAAATGAAAAACTGTTTTTT; CDR3: CASSSSPPNEKLFF
J: TRBJ1-2; size: -; D: -; V: TRBV30; DNA: TGTGCCTGGAGTTCTCGGACGGCCTATGGCTACACCTTC; CDR3: CAWSSRTAYGYTF
J: TRBJ1-2; size: -; D: TRBD1; V: TRBV10-3; DNA: TGTGCCATCAGTTGGGACAGCAACTATGGCTACACCTTC; CDR3: CAISWDSNYGYTF
J: TRBJ1-6; size: -; D: -; V: TRBV9; DNA: TGTGCCAGCAGCGCGTACGGGATTCATTCACCCCTCCACTTT; CDR3: CASSAYGIHSPLHF
J: TRBJ2-5; size: -; D: -; V: TRBV7-8; DNA: TGTGCCAGCAGCTTAGATGGCTCGGGGCTGGGGACCCAGTACTTC; CDR3: CASSLDGSGLGTQYF
J: TRBJ2-2; size: -; D: -; V: TRBV6-5; DNA: TGTGCCAGCAGTTCGGACAGCCCCGGGGAGCTGTTTTTT; CDR3: CASSSDSPGELFF
J: TRBJ1-5; size: -; D: -; V: TRBV23-1; DNA: TGCGCCAGCAGTCAATTTTTCGGGGGTCAAGGTATTAGCAATCAGCCCCAGCATTTT; CDR3: CASSQFFGGQGISNQPQHF
J: TRBJ2-4; size: -; D: TRBD2; V: TRBV27; DNA: TGTGCCAGCAGTTTATTCGGCAATCCGACTAGCCGAGACAAAAACATTCAGTACTTC; CDR3: CASSLFGNPTSRDKNIQYF
J: TRBJ1-1; size: -; D: TRBD1; V: TRBV19; DNA: TGTGCCAGTAGTGGCCAGGGGGCGGGCACTGAAGCTTTCTTT; CDR3: CASSGQGAGTEAFF
J: TRBJ2-1; size: -; D: TRBD2; V: TRBV2; DNA: TGTGCCAGCACCCTGACTAGCGGGAGGGCCAGGGTGGACAATGAGCAGTTCTTC; CDR3: CASTLTSGRARVDNEQFF
J: TRBJ2-1; size: few; D: TRBD2; V: TRBV10-3; DNA: TGTGCCATCAATCATCGGGGGGGCAACAATGAGCAGTTCTTC; CDR3: CAINHRGGNNEQFF
J: TRBJ2-7; size: -; D: TRBD1; V: TRBV28; DNA: TGTGCCACCAAGAGACTATCCGGGACAGATGATTTCTACGAGCAGTACTTC; CDR3: CATKRLSGTDDFYEQYF
J: TRBJ2-5; size: -; D: -; V: TRBV7-8; DNA: TGTGCCAGCAGCTTAATGCCCCGTGCGGAGACCCAGTACTTC; CDR3: CASSLMPRAETQYF
J: TRBJ2-1; size: -; D: TRBD2; V: TRBV4-2; DNA: TGTGCCAGCAGCACTAGCGAGTCCAATGAGCAGTTCTTC; CDR3: CASSTSESNEQFF
J: TRBJ1-5; size: -; D: -; V: TRBV19; DNA: TGTGCCAGTAGCTCAACCGGGGGTAGCAATCAGCCCCAGCATTTT; CDR3: CASSSTGGSNQPQHF
J: TRBJ2-7; size: -; D: -; V: TRBV18; DNA: TGTGCCAGCTCAGCGGGACTCAATTACGAGCAGTACTTC; CDR3: CASSAGLNYEQYF
J: TRBJ2-5; size: -; D: -; V: TRBV29-1; DNA: TGCAGCGCGGGGCTAGGGGAGACCCAGTACTTC; CDR3: CSAGLGETQYF